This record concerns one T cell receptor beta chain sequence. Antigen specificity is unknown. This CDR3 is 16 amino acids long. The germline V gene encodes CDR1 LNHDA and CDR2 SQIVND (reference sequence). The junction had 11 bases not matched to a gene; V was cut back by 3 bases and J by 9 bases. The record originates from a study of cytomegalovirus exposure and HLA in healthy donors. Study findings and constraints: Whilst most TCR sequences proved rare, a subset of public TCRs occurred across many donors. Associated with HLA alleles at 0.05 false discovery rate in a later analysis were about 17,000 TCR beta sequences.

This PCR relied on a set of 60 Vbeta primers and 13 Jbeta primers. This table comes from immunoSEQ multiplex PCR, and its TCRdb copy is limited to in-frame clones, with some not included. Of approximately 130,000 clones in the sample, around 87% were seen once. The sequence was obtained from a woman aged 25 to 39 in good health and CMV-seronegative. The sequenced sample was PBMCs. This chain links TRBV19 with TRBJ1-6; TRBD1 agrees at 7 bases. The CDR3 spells CASSIQTTGIGSPLHF. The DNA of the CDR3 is TGTGCCAGTAGTATCCAAACGACAGGGATCGGTTCACCCCTCCACTTT.